The next 21 T cell receptor beta chains were all read from a single sample in a study of T-cell memory formation after mild COVID-19 (dated by TCRdb to the early 2020s). Libraries were made using 5' RACE. This sample was sequenced with an Illumina NovaSeq 6000. TCRdb handled the public reads itself, with Q25 trimming in fastp and clone calling in MiXCR, and kept productive beta chains. For every CDR3 protein sequence, its rows merge into one entry that carries the most common genes and DNA. For this sample there are 400,000 to 500,000 distinct CDR3 sequences; roughly 20% appear just once. The ten largest clonotypes hold 8.4% of the sample. The source material was PBMCs or a T cell subset sorted from them (not recorded which). Receptors were obtained from an adult woman who had mild COVID-19 (a few samples of this study predate the infection). The sample titles of this study are shuffled in the database, so cell type and time point are left out; the donor was told from shared clones.

The genes are TRBV6-1 and TRBJ2-5; possibly TRBD1 or TRBD2 for D (5 bases each). From germline, CDR1 is MNHNS and CDR2 SASEGT. Trimming shortened V by 2 bases and J by 6 bases, and 16 bases separated the two germline ends. The CDR3 runs to 15 residues. The CDR3 sequence is CASSESFWGGQTQYF. CDR3 in DNA: TGTGCCAGCAGTGAATCCTTTTGGGGCGGGCAGACCCAGTACTTC.

The table lists this clonotype with a few counts. The chain links TRBV7-6 to TRBJ2-7; 12 bases map to TRBD2. V lost 4 bases, J lost 4 bases, and 2 bases stayed unmatched. Germline values: CDR1 SGHVS, CDR2 FNYEAQ. CDR3 size: 14 residues. The CDR3 is CASSSSGGGYEQYF. The CDR3 bases are TGTGCCAGCAGCTCTAGCGGGGGGGGATACGAGCAGTACTTC. Together with reference TRBV7-6 and TRBJ2-7, the CDR3 gives the full variable domain: GAGVSQSPRYKVTKRGQDVALRCDPISGHVSLYWYRQALGQGPEFLTYFNYEAQQDKSGLPNDRFSAERPEGSISTLTIQRTEQRDSAMYRCASSSSGGGYEQYFGPGTRLTVT.

This clonotype showed up just a few times. The chain couples TRBV5-8 to TRBJ2-1; 11 bases match TRBD2. This CDR3 is 16 amino acids long. V lost 2 bases to trimming and J lost 3 bases; unmatched junction nucleotides: 4. Germline V lookup: CDR1 SGHTS, CDR2 YDEGEE. CDR3 region: CASSFTLAGGYNEQFF. The CDR3 DNA is TGTGCCAGCAGCTTTACCCTAGCGGGAGGCTACAATGAGCAGTTCTTC.

This clonotype was counted a few times. The chain has TRBV27 and TRBJ2-1; D perhaps matches TRBD1 (6 bases). V gave up 2 bases and J gave up 12 bases, with 17 bases separating them. Germline lookup yields CDR1 MNHEY and CDR2 SMNVEV (reference sequence). This CDR3 contains 14 residues. For the CDR3, the DNA is TGTGCCAGCAGTTTAGCAGGGGAAGTTACTCGGCAGTTCTTC. This translates into CASSLAGEVTRQFF.

This clonotype was observed a handful of times. This chain connects TRBV6-2 or TRBV6-3 to TRBJ2-7, with D unclear. Looked up from germline, CDR1 is MNHEY and CDR2 is SVGEGT. The CDR3 is made up of 13 amino acids. The V and J ends lost 2 bases and 2 bases respectively, with 7 bases between them. The CDR3: CASSYHRTYEQYF. For the CDR3, the DNA is TGTGCCAGCAGTTACCACCGGACCTACGAGCAGTACTTC.

This clonotype was detected only a few times. The chain couples TRBV6-2 or TRBV6-3 to TRBJ1-5; D gene ambiguous. Germline V gene data show CDR1 as MNHEY and CDR2 as SVGEGT. This CDR3 is 13 amino acids long. V lost 7 bases and J 4 bases, leaving 11 bases between the germline ends. CDR3 sequence (DNA): TGTGCCAGCACACAATCACAGAATCAGCCCCAGCATTTT. Translated: CASTQSQNQPQHF.

CDR3 protein: CASRTQDSLNTEAFF. CDR3 DNA sequence: TGCGCCAGCAGGACCCAGGACTCCCTGAACACTGAAGCTTTCTTT. The chain recombines TRBV5-1 with TRBJ1-1; D is uncertain. Germline-derived CDR1 and CDR2 are SGHRS and YFSETQ. V was shortened by 5 bases and J by 0 bases, with 14 bases between the two germline ends. CDR3 size: 15 residues.

This clonotype came up a few times. This chain joins TRBV12-3 or TRBV12-4 and TRBJ1-6; D is uncertain. The CDR3 is 12 residues long. The V gene lost 6 bases and the J gene lost 9 bases, with 9 bases spanning the gap. Written as DNA, the CDR3 is TGTGCCAGCAGCGCAGGATTTTCACCCCTCCACTTT. Translation gives CASSAGFSPLHF.

The rearrangement joins TRBV7-3 to TRBJ2-3; D uncertain. Germline CDR1 reads SGHTA; CDR2 reads FQGTGA. V was pared by 2 bases and J by 2 bases, with 8 bases between. CDR3 length: 14 amino acids. The CDR3 sequence: CASSLDGYTDTQYF. The CDR3 nucleotides are TGTGCCAGCAGCTTAGACGGGTACACAGATACGCAGTATTTT.

The V call is TRBV12-3 or TRBV12-4, the J call TRBJ1-1; the D gene is possibly TRBD1 (5 bases). The CDR3 is made up of 14 amino acids. V was clipped by 1 base and J by 4 bases, with 10 bases between them. Written as DNA, the CDR3 is TGTGCCAGCAGTTTAGGACAGAGTCTCACTGAAGCTTTCTTT. As protein: CASSLGQSLTEAFF.

This clonotype was seen a handful of times. The V and J genes are TRBV5-6 and TRBJ1-1; D possibly corresponds to TRBD1 (5 bases). The CDR3 contains 14 residues. Per germline, CDR1 SGHDT and CDR2 YYEEEE. V lost 0 bases and J lost 1, with 7 bases in between. The CDR3 sequence is CASSLAGPNTEAFF. CDR3 in DNA: TGTGCCAGCAGCTTGGCAGGGCCGAACACTGAAGCTTTCTTT.

This clonotype was seen ten or more times. This sequence joins TRBV12-3 or TRBV12-4 and TRBJ2-7; D unclear. Trimming pared 8 bases from V and 5 bases from J, leaving 13 bases between. This CDR3 comprises 12 residues. The CDR3 sequence: CASGKGLDEQYF. DNA for the CDR3: TGTGCCAGCGGAAAGGGTTTGGACGAGCAGTACTTC.

This clonotype turned up a few times. V gene TRBV20-1 combines with J gene TRBJ1-2, with TRBD1 identical over 7 bases. CDR3 length: 15 amino acids. Germline lookup yields CDR1 DFQATT and CDR2 SNEGSKA (reference sequence). Unmatched junction bases numbered 10, after V lost 6 bases and J lost 0 bases. The CDR3 sequence: CSARPTGPANYGYTF. CDR3 coding DNA: TGCAGTGCCAGACCGACAGGGCCCGCTAACTATGGCTACACCTTC.

V is TRBV20-1 and J is TRBJ2-3; D may be TRBD1 or TRBD2 (5 bases each). V dropped 4 bases and J dropped 5 bases, with 19 bases sitting between them. The CDR3 length is 15 residues. Per the germline V gene, CDR1 is DFQATT and CDR2 is SNEGSKA (reference sequence). The CDR3, as DNA: TGCAGTGCTACCCAAACCGGGGACGCCCTAGATACGCAGTATTTT. Translated: CSATQTGDALDTQYF.

V usage is TRBV13 and J usage is TRBJ2-2; D might be TRBD1 (6 bases). This CDR3 spans 14 amino acids. Trimming took 5 bases from V and 5 from J, leaving 12 bases between them. Germline values: CDR1 PRHDT, CDR2 FYEKMQ (reference sequence). The CDR3 bases are TGTGCCAGCAGCGAGAGGACAGAGACCGGGGAGCTGTTTTTT. Translated: CASSERTETGELFF.

This clonotype was seen more than once but under ten times. The rearrangement links TRBV3-1 to TRBJ2-7; D is possibly TRBD2 (7 bases). Germline CDR1 and CDR2: LGHDT and YNNKEL (reference sequence). The CDR3 runs 15 residues. V lost 1 base and J lost 2, with 12 bases in between. The CDR3 DNA sequence: TGTGCCAGCAGCCAAGGAGGGGGGGGTCCCTACGAGCAGTACTTC. Its translation is CASSQGGGGPYEQYF.

This clonotype was counted a few times. The V call is TRBV2, the J call TRBJ2-7; 7 nucleotides agree with TRBD1. The germline CDR1 and CDR2 sequences are SNHLY and FYNNEI. The V segment lost 8 bases and the J segment 3 bases; nucleotides outside the gene matches: 7. The CDR3 length is 13 residues. In DNA form, the CDR3 reads TGTGCCAGCTGCTGGGACAGCTTCTACGAGCAGTACTTC. It codes for CASCWDSFYEQYF.

This clonotype was recorded a few times. The gene calls are TRBV15 and TRBJ1-3, with D tentatively TRBD1 (6 bases). The CDR3 totals 15 residues. V lost 0 bases and J 3 bases, leaving 9 bases between the germline ends. Germline CDR1 LNHNV, CDR2 YYDKDF (reference sequence). As DNA, the CDR3 is TGTGCCACCAGCAGAGAACAGGGTATTGGAAACACCATATATTTT. Its protein product is CATSREQGIGNTIYF.

This clonotype was found many times. The rearrangement uses TRBV5-1 and TRBJ1-6, with D tentatively TRBD1 (5 bases). CDR1 is SGHRS, CDR2 YFSETQ, per germline. Trimming stripped 3 bases from V and 18 bases from J, with 10 bases between. The CDR3 contains 10 residues. CDR3 amino acids: CASSSRDCHF. The CDR3 DNA reads TGCGCCAGCAGCTCCCGGGACTGCCACTTT.

The chain couples TRBV29-1 to TRBJ1-1, with D possibly being TRBD1 (6 bases). The ends were cut back, 3 bases at V and 1 base at J, with 12 bases in the middle. CDR3 length equals 14 residues. The germline gives CDR1 SQVTM, CDR2 ANQGSEA. The CDR3 DNA sequence: TGCAGCGTTGATCGGGACAACACGAACACTGAAGCTTTCTTT. Protein product: CSVDRDNTNTEAFF. Combining the CDR3 with reference TRBV29-1 and TRBJ1-1 gives the whole variable domain SAVISQKPSRDICQRGTSLTIQCQVDSQVTMMFWYRQQPGQSLTLIATANQGSEATYESGFVIDKFPISRPNLTFSTLTVSNMSPEDSSIYLCSVDRDNTNTEAFFGQGTRLTVV.

This clonotype was counted at least ten times. This CDR3 is CASSPWDRDNSPLHF. The CDR3 DNA follows: TGTGCCAGCAGCCCGTGGGACAGGGATAATTCACCCCTCCACTTT. The V call is TRBV5-6, the J call TRBJ1-6; 9 bases agree with TRBD1. The CDR3 covers 15 residues. Germline trimming cut 4 bases from V and 5 bases from J; bases unmatched to any gene: 4. The germline gives CDR1 SGHDT, CDR2 YYEEEE. Variable domain in full (rest from reference TRBV5-6 and TRBJ1-6): DAGVTQSPTHLIKTRGQQVTLRCSPKSGHDTVSWYQQALGQGPQFIFQYYEEEERQRGNFPDRFSGHQFPNYSSELNVNALLLGDSALYLCASSPWDRDNSPLHFGNGTRLTVT.